The 25 T cell receptor beta chains below were found in one sample sequenced in a study of T-cell reconstitution after alpha-beta-depleted transplantation in children. A library of TCRbeta sequences, prepared with unique molecular identifiers, was generated. TCRdb ran MiXCR on the PCR reads and lists one entry per CDR3 protein. In the table there are around 450,000 distinct CDR3 sequences, over 40% of which are singletons. Source: PBMCs, taken before TCRalphabeta/CD19-depleted stem cell transplant. These receptors were taken from a girl aged 2-15 years with aplastic anemia, due to receive a stem cell transplant.

The chain has TRBV6-1 and TRBJ2-1, with TRBD2 as a possible D gene (6 bases). The V gene's germline CDR1 is MNHNS and CDR2 SASEGT. The CDR3 consists of 14 residues. Trimming took off 6 bases at V and 4 bases at J, with 13 bases between the two ends. In nucleotides, the CDR3 is TGTGCCAGCAGCCCGAGACTAGGATACAATGAGCAGTTCTTC. This translates into CASSPRLGYNEQFF.

This clonotype has more than one count but fewer than ten. The chain joins TRBV12-3 or TRBV12-4 to TRBJ2-3; no definite D call. The CDR3 runs to 13 residues. V dropped 7 bases and J dropped 0 bases, with 8 bases sitting between them. CDR3 sequence (DNA): TGTGCCAGCAACCCCGGGAGCACAGATACGCAGTATTTT. Its translation: CASNPGSTDTQYF.

In this sample, this clonotype turned up a few times. The chain combines TRBV4-2 with TRBJ1-2, with a weak D call TRBD1 (5 bases). The CDR3 consists of 14 residues. Trimming took 2 bases from V and 4 from J, leaving 11 bases between them. CDR1 and CDR2 from the germline V gene are LGHNA and YNFKEQ. The CDR3 loop is CASSQRQLLYGYTF. CDR3 in DNA: TGTGCCAGCAGCCAACGACAGCTTCTCTATGGCTACACCTTC.

V and J are TRBV29-1 and TRBJ1-1; 8 nucleotides agree with TRBD1. This CDR3 is 16 amino acids long. Germline V gene sequence: CDR1 SQVTM, CDR2 ANQGSEA. V lost 7 bases, J lost 0 bases, and 13 bases stayed unmatched. CDR3 coding DNA: TGCAGCGCCGCTAAACAGGGGGAAGGGTTGAACACTGAAGCTTTCTTT. Translation gives CSAAKQGEGLNTEAFF.

This rearrangement joins TRBV5-1 to TRBJ1-6; D may be TRBD1 (5 bases). Trimming took off 0 bases at V and 8 bases at J, with 9 bases between the two ends. The CDR3 totals 14 residues. CDR1 and CDR2 (germline): SGHRS, YFSETQ. The CDR3 DNA follows: TGCGCCAGCAGCTTGGGCAGGGCTGATTCACCCCTCCACTTT. It yields the protein CASSLGRADSPLHF.

This clonotype was observed at least ten times. V usage is TRBV12-3 or TRBV12-4 and J usage is TRBJ2-1; 12 nucleotides agree with TRBD2. The CDR3 has 14 amino acids. With 6 bases clipped from V and 9 bases from J, the junction kept 6 bases outside the gene matches. As DNA, the CDR3 is TGTGCCAGCAGGGGACTAGCGGGTCGAGCTGAGCAGTTCTTC. This gives the protein CASRGLAGRAEQFF.

This chain connects TRBV7-6 to TRBJ1-3, with TRBD1 as a possible D gene (5 bases). Looked up from germline, CDR1 is SGHVS and CDR2 is FNYEAQ. The ends were cut back, 5 bases at V and 0 bases at J, with 17 bases in the middle. This CDR3 comprises 17 residues. In DNA, the CDR3 is TGTGCCAGCAGCCCGGGACGGGCGAAGAGCTCTGGAAACACCATATATTTT. It encodes CASSPGRAKSSGNTIYF.

V gene TRBV5-5 combines with J gene TRBJ2-3; 11 nucleotides agree with TRBD2. The V and J ends lost 0 bases and 2 bases, in that order; junction bases with no gene match: 5. There are 17 residues in the CDR3. Germline loops: CDR1 SGHKS, CDR2 YYEKEE (reference sequence). The CDR3 region is CASSLVGGLADTDTQYF. CDR3 sequence (DNA): TGTGCCAGCAGCTTGGTAGGGGGACTAGCGGACACAGATACGCAGTATTTT. Variable domain in full (rest from reference TRBV5-5 and TRBJ2-3): DAGVTQSPTHLIKTRGQQVTLRCSPISGHKSVSWYQQVLGQGPQFIFQYYEKEERGRGNFPDRFSARQFPNYSSELNVNALLLGDSALYLCASSLVGGLADTDTQYFGPGTRLTVL.

The chain employs TRBV6-1 and TRBJ1-1; D not resolved. The V gene lost 4 bases and the J gene lost 6 bases, with 12 bases spanning the gap. The CDR3 spans 13 residues. Germline CDR1 is MNHNS and CDR2 is SASEGT. Written as DNA, the CDR3 is TGTGCCAGCAGTGGTGCAGTGAGGTCTGAAGCTTTCTTT. The encoded protein is CASSGAVRSEAFF.

The chain has TRBV12-3 or TRBV12-4 and TRBJ2-5; a possible D gene is TRBD1 (6 bases). This CDR3 contains 12 residues. The ends were cut back, 10 bases at V and 5 bases at J, with 14 bases in the middle. The CDR3 loop is CATTDRLETQYF. The CDR3 bases are TGTGCCACTACAGACAGGCTGGAGACCCAGTACTTC.

The CDR3 protein is CASTHGGEVFTYEQFF. The CDR3 DNA reads as TGTGCCAGCACCCACGGGGGAGAGGTCTTTACCTATGAGCAGTTCTTC. This chain connects TRBV28 to TRBJ2-1, with D tentatively TRBD2 (6 bases). The length of the CDR3 is 16 residues. V gave up 7 bases and J gave up 8 bases, with 24 bases separating them. The germline V gene encodes CDR1 MDHEN and CDR2 SYDVKM.

This clonotype was picked up many times. The rearrangement joins TRBV5-1 to TRBJ2-2; D perhaps matches TRBD1 (5 bases). V lost 3 bases, J lost 4 bases, and 10 bases lay in between. In germline, CDR1 is SGHRS, CDR2 YFSETQ. The CDR3 runs to 14 residues. Here the CDR3 reads CASSSDRVTGELFF. The CDR3, as DNA: TGCGCCAGCAGCTCTGACAGAGTCACCGGGGAGCTGTTTTTT.

The chain uses TRBV15 and TRBJ2-4, with a weak D call TRBD2 (5 bases). Deletions cut 0 bases from V and 7 bases from J, with 13 bases between. The CDR3 is 15 amino acids. Germline V gene lookup returns CDR1 LNHNV and CDR2 YYDKDF (reference sequence). In nucleotides, the CDR3 is TGTGCCACCAGCAGAGATCTGGGTCCGGGGAACATTCAGTACTTC. As protein: CATSRDLGPGNIQYF.

The chain joins TRBV3-1 to TRBJ2-3, with 12 bases fitting TRBD2. CDR1 and CDR2 (germline): LGHDT, YNNKEL (reference sequence). CDR3 size: 16 residues. The trim removed 4 bases at V and 5 bases at J, leaving 7 bases unmatched. CDR3 protein: CASSLLAGGPGDTQYF. The CDR3 DNA follows: TGTGCCAGCAGCCTCCTAGCGGGAGGGCCGGGAGATACGCAGTATTTT.

The chain joins TRBV25-1 to TRBJ2-1; TRBD1 matches at 10 bases. After removal of 4 bases from V and 0 bases from J, the junction contained 3 bases not matched to a gene. The CDR3 is 16 amino acids. Germline V CDR1 and CDR2: MGHDK, SYGVNS. The CDR3, as DNA: TGTGCCAGCAGTGGCCGGACAGGGGGCTCCTACAATGAGCAGTTCTTC. It codes for CASSGRTGGSYNEQFF.

V usage is TRBV5-4 and J usage is TRBJ2-7; D is ambiguous. Germline V gene data show CDR1 as SGHNT and CDR2 as YYREEE (reference sequence). Trimming pared 3 bases from V and 2 bases from J, leaving 9 bases between. This CDR3 has 13 amino acids. The CDR3 sequence is CASSSPLAYEQYF. DNA of the CDR3: TGTGCCAGCAGCTCCCCACTCGCCTACGAGCAGTACTTC.

The chain couples TRBV20-1 to TRBJ2-7; 13 bases line up with TRBD2. Per germline, CDR1 DFQATT and CDR2 SNEGSKA (reference sequence). V shed 4 bases, J shed 7 bases, and the junction held 13 bases outside the gene matches. The CDR3 sequence is 16 residues long. The CDR3 protein is CSATSPAGTSGKEQYF. DNA of the CDR3: TGCAGTGCTACCTCCCCAGCCGGGACTAGCGGGAAGGAGCAGTACTTC.

The count of this clonotype is one. J is TRBJ1-1 and V is TRBV5-5, with D perhaps matching TRBD1 (5 bases). The CDR3 length is 15 residues. Germline loops: CDR1 SGHKS, CDR2 YYEKEE (reference sequence). V was pared by 3 bases and J by 1 base, with 13 bases between. In DNA, the CDR3 is TGTGCCAGCAGCTCGGGGCCTTTTCCGAACACTGAAGCTTTCTTT. Its protein product is CASSSGPFPNTEAFF.

The chain uses TRBV12-3 or TRBV12-4 and TRBJ2-5, with TRBD2 identical over 7 bases. Trimming at V came to 5 bases and at J to 3 bases, leaving 3 bases not matched to a gene. CDR3 size: 13 residues. The CDR3 DNA reads TGTGCCAGCAGTGTGGGAGGGAAAGAGACCCAGTACTTC. Amino acid sequence: CASSVGGKETQYF.

This clonotype was seen a handful of times. The chain is built from TRBV20-1 and TRBJ2-1; possible D gene TRBD2, 6 bases. The V end was cut by 1 base, the J end by 3 bases, with 7 bases between. Germline loops: CDR1 DFQATT, CDR2 SNEGSKA (reference sequence). The CDR3 contains 13 residues. This chain's CDR3 is CSARVAVYNEQFF. The CDR3, as DNA: TGCAGTGCTAGAGTAGCGGTCTACAATGAGCAGTTCTTC.

The rearrangement uses TRBV27 and TRBJ2-7; D is ambiguous. This CDR3 is built from 13 residues. Germline assignment: CDR1 MNHEY and CDR2 SMNVEV (reference sequence). V was pared by 4 bases and J by 6 bases, with 13 bases between. CDR3 coding DNA: TGTGCCAGCAGTTCCGGTGGGTCGTTCGAGCAGTACTTC. Protein sequence: CASSSGGSFEQYF.

The V gene is TRBV4-1, the J gene TRBJ2-1, with D perhaps matching TRBD1 or TRBD2 (5 bases each). The V gene's germline CDR1 is MGHRA and CDR2 YSYEKL. There are 14 residues in the CDR3. The ends were cut back, 0 bases at V and 9 bases at J, with 12 bases in the middle. The CDR3 DNA reads TGCGCCAGCAGCCAAGATTTAACCGGGGCTGAGCAGTTCTTC. The encoded protein is CASSQDLTGAEQFF.

The CDR3, as DNA: TGTGCCAGCAGCTTAAATCCCCCTGGTAGGACAGTTCATGCTGAAGCTTTCTTT. This codes for CASSLNPPGRTVHAEAFF. The chain links TRBV7-3 to TRBJ1-1, with D possibly TRBD1 on 6 matching bases. This CDR3 has 18 residues. The germline V and J ends were trimmed by 1 base and 6 bases, with 24 bases remaining between them. The germline V gene encodes CDR1 SGHTA and CDR2 FQGTGA.

Turning to this clonotype: No conserved phenylalanine or tryptophan ends this CDR3, so it is likely a read error. Because the CDR3's place on the DNA is in doubt, the DNA is left out and the CDR3 is given as listed by TCRdb. This chain joins TRBV12-3 or TRBV12-4 and TRBJ2-5; TRBD1 is the table's D call and was not checked against the DNA. The CDR3 spans 12 residues, counting both ends. CDR3: CASSSSGTGETL.

The chain has TRBV19 and TRBJ1-1, with D perhaps TRBD1 (6 bases). Trimming took 8 bases from V and 4 from J, leaving 11 bases between them. The CDR3 spans 12 residues. Germline V CDR1 and CDR2: LNHDA, SQIVND (reference sequence). DNA of the CDR3: TGTGCCAGTTGCGACAGGCCCACTGAAGCTTTCTTT. This codes for CASCDRPTEAFF.